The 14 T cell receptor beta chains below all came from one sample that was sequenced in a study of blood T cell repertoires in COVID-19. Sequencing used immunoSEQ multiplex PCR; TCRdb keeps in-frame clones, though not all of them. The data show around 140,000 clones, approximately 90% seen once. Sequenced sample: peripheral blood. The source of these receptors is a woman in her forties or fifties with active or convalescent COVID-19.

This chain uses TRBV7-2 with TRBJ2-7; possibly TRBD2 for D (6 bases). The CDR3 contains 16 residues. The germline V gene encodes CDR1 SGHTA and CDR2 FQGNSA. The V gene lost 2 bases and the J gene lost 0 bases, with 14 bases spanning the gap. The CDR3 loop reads CASSLFGGTVSYEQYF. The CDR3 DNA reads TGTGCCAGCAGCTTATTTGGGGGGACGGTCTCCTACGAGCAGTACTTC.

CDR3 bases: TGCGCCAGCAGCTTGACCCCAGGGGGCACGGAGACCCAGTACTTC. It specifies CASSLTPGGTETQYF. This chain joins TRBV5-1 and TRBJ2-5; 8 bases fit TRBD1. J was trimmed by 5 bases and V by 1 base; bases with no gene match: 7. The germline gives CDR1 SGHRS, CDR2 YFSETQ. This CDR3 comprises 15 residues. The whole variable domain, remainder taken from reference TRBV5-1 and TRBJ2-5, is KAGVTQTPRYLIKTRGQQVTLSCSPISGHRSVSWYQQTPGQGLQFLFEYFSETQRNKGNFPGRFSGRQFSNSRSEMNVSTLELGDSALYLCASSLTPGGTETQYFGPGTRLLVL.

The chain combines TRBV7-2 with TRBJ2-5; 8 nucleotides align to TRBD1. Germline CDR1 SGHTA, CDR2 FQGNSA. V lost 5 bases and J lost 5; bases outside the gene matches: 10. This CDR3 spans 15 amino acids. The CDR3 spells CASSLGQGAKETQYF. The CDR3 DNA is TGTGCCAGCAGCCTTGGGCAGGGGGCGAAGGAGACCCAGTACTTC.

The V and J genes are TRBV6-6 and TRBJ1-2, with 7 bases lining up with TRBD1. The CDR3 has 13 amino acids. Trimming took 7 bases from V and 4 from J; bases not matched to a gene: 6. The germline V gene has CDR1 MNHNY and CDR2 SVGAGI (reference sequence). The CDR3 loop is CASITGDGYGYTF. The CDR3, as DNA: TGTGCCAGCATTACAGGGGATGGCTATGGCTACACCTTC.

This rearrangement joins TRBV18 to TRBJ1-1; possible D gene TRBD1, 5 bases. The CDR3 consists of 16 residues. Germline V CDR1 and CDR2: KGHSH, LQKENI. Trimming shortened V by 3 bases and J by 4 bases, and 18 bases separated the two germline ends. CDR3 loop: CASSPRDGSAGTEAFF. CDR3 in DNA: TGTGCCAGCTCACCGCGGGACGGTTCGGCGGGCACTGAAGCTTTCTTT.

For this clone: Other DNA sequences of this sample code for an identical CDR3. The CDR3 spells CASSPSTDTQYF. The CDR3 DNA reads TGTGCCAGCAGCCCTAGCACAGATACGCAGTATTTT. V is TRBV3-1 (or the pseudogene TRBV3-2) and J is TRBJ2-3; D not resolved. Germline V gene data show CDR1 as LGHDT and CDR2 as YNNKEL (reference sequence). Trimming took off 4 bases at V and 0 bases at J, with 2 bases between the two ends. This CDR3 contains 12 residues.

The CDR3 loop is CASSAAGNSNQPQHF. The DNA of the CDR3 is TGTGCCAGCAGCGCCGCGGGGAATAGCAATCAGCCCCAGCATTTT. The chain has TRBV9 and TRBJ1-5, with D uncertain. The CDR3 extends over 15 amino acids. V dropped 3 bases and J dropped 0 bases, with 10 bases sitting between them. CDR1 is SGDLS and CDR2 is YYNGEE in the germline V gene.

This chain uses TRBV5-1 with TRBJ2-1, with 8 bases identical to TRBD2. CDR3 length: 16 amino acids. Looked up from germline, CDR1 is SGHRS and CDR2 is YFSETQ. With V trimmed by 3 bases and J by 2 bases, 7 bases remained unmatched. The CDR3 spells CASSYFSGSAYNEQFF. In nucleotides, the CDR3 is TGCGCCAGCAGCTACTTCAGCGGGAGTGCCTACAATGAGCAGTTCTTC. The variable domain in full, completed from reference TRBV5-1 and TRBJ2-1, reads KAGVTQTPRYLIKTRGQQVTLSCSPISGHRSVSWYQQTPGQGLQFLFEYFSETQRNKGNFPGRFSGRQFSNSRSEMNVSTLELGDSALYLCASSYFSGSAYNEQFFGPGTRLTVL.

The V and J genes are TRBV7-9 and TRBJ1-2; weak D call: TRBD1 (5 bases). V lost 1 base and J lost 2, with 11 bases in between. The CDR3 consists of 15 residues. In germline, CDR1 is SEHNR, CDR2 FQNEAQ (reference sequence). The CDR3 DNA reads TGTGCCAGCAGCTTAGTAAAGGGGTCCAACTATGGCTACACCTTC. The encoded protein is CASSLVKGSNYGYTF.

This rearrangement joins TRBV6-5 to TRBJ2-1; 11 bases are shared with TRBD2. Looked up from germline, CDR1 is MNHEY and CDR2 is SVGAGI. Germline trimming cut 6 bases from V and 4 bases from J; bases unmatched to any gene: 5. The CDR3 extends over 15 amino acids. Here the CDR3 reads CASSPGTSGYNEQFF. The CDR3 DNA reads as TGTGCCAGCAGCCCCGGGACTAGCGGATACAATGAGCAGTTCTTC.

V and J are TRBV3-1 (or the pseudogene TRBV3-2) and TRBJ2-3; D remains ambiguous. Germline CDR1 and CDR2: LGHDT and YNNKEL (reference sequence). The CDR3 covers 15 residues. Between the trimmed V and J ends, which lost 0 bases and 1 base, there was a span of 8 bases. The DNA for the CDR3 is TGTGCCAGCAGCCAAGATACGAGGCGCACAGATACGCAGTATTTT. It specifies CASSQDTRRTDTQYF.

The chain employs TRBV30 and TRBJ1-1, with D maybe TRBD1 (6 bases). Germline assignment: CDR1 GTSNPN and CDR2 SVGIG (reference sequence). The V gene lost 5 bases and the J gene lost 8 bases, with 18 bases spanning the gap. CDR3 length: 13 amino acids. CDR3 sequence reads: CAWSSGRQVEAFF. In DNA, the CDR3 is TGTGCCTGGTCTTCGGGGCGACAGGTAGAAGCTTTCTTT.

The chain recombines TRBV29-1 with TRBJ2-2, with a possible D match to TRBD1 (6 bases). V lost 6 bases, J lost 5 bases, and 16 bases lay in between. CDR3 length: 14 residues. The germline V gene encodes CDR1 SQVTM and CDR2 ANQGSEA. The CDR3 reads CSVNSRGGTGELFF. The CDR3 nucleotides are TGCAGCGTCAACTCCAGGGGTGGTACCGGGGAGCTGTTTTTT.

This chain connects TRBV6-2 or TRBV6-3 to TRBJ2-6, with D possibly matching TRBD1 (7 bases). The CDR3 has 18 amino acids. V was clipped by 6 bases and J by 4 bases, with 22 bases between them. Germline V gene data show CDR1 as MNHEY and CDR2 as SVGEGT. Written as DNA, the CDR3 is TGTGCCAGCAGCCCTCACACAGGGGAGGTTGGAGGGGCCAACGTCCTGACTTTC. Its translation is CASSPHTGEVGGANVLTF.